The 17 T cell receptor beta chains given below trace back to one sample, sequenced in a study of blood T cell repertoires in COVID-19. Repertoires were generated with immunoSEQ multiplex PCR, while TCRdb's copy carries only in-frame clones and drops some. The table records roughly 78,000 clones, 75% to 90% of them present only once. Sequenced: peripheral blood. The origin of the receptors is a woman aged 80 or older with acute or convalescent COVID-19.

This clone was seen more than once but under ten times. This rearrangement joins TRBV18 to TRBJ1-5; possible D gene TRBD1, 5 bases. Looked up from germline, CDR1 is KGHSH and CDR2 is LQKENI. CDR3 size: 17 residues. Trimming took off 5 bases at V and 4 bases at J, with 21 bases between the two ends. CDR3: CASSSTSMAQGNQPQHF. As DNA, the CDR3 is TGTGCCAGCTCATCTACCTCTATGGCCCAGGGAAATCAGCCCCAGCATTTT.

The gene calls are TRBV25-1 and TRBJ2-3; TRBD2 might be the D (7 bases). The CDR3 contains 14 residues. Germline V gene data show CDR1 as MGHDK and CDR2 as SYGVNS. CDR3 region: CASGIQGSTDTQYF. The DNA for the CDR3 is TGTGCAAGCGGGATACAGGGAAGCACAGATACGCAGTATTTT.

The chain couples TRBV6-5 to TRBJ2-7; the match to TRBD1 covers 7 bases. The J segment lost 4 bases and the V segment lost 6 bases, leaving 9 bases of the junction unmatched. The CDR3 has 14 amino acids. Germline values: CDR1 MNHEY, CDR2 SVGAGI. The CDR3 is CASRLRQGTYEQYF. The CDR3 DNA is TGTGCCAGCAGATTAAGACAGGGAACATACGAGCAGTACTTC.

V gene TRBV5-1 combines with J gene TRBJ2-3; 11 bases fit TRBD2. The CDR3 loop spans 16 amino acids. Per germline, CDR1 SGHRS and CDR2 YFSETQ. Trimming cost V 5 bases and J 3 bases; bases outside gene matches: 8. The CDR3 is CASSVPTSGSTDTQYF. The DNA for the CDR3 is TGCGCCAGCAGTGTCCCCACTAGCGGGAGTACAGATACGCAGTATTTT.

Of note for this clone: The junction departs from germline at one end; a sequencing error may be responsible. CDR3 sequence reads: CASSLGQGWLNQPQHF. CDR3 bases: TGTGCCAGCAGTTTAGGACAGGGCTGGCTTAATCAGCCCCAGCATTTT. V gene TRBV11-2 combines with J gene TRBJ1-5; 8 nucleotides agree with TRBD1. The CDR3 has 16 amino acids. Germline V gives CDR1 SGHAT, CDR2 FQNNGV.

The chain recombines TRBV11-2 with TRBJ2-1; 11 bases are shared with TRBD2. The V gene end was trimmed by 1 base and the J gene end by 5 bases; junction bases not matched to a gene: 4. CDR1 and CDR2 from the germline V gene are SGHAT and FQNNGV. This CDR3 has 16 residues. The CDR3 DNA is TGTGCCAGCAGCTTAGGGATAGCGGGAGGGGACAATGAGCAGTTCTTC. Residues: CASSLGIAGGDNEQFF.

In nucleotides, the CDR3 is TGTGCCAGTAGTATAGATCTGGGAGTGGCTGAAGCTTTCTTT. Amino acid sequence: CASSIDLGVAEAFF. The chain links TRBV19 to TRBJ1-1; D is uncertain. Germline CDR1 LNHDA, CDR2 SQIVND (reference sequence). The CDR3 is made up of 14 amino acids. Trimming cost V 0 bases and J 6 bases, with 11 bases left between them. Full variable domain (outside the CDR3, taken from reference TRBV19 and TRBJ1-1): DGGITQSPKYLFRKEGQNVTLSCEQNLNHDAMYWYRQDPGQGLRLIYYSQIVNDFQKGDIAEGYSVSREKKESFPLTVTSAQKNPTAFYLCASSIDLGVAEAFFGQGTRLTVV.

The chain couples TRBV3-1 (or the pseudogene TRBV3-2) to TRBJ2-7; no firm D call. Germline assignment: CDR1 LGHDT and CDR2 YNNKEL (reference sequence). The CDR3 consists of 15 residues. V was pared by 1 base and J by 4 bases, with 14 bases between. The CDR3 sequence is CASSQGAVSQYEQYF. In DNA form, the CDR3 reads TGTGCCAGCAGCCAAGGGGCAGTATCCCAGTACGAGCAGTACTTC.

This clone showed up just a few times. The chain recombines TRBV12-3 or TRBV12-4 with TRBJ1-2; D is unclear. V was cut by 7 bases and J by 4 bases, with 10 bases left in between. The CDR3 covers 12 residues. CDR3 residues: CASTTLGYGYTF. CDR3 nucleotides: TGTGCCAGCACTACTCTCGGCTATGGCTACACCTTC.

In nucleotides, the CDR3 is TGTGCCACCAGACAGGGGGGCTCCGGAAACACCATATATTTT. Its translation: CATRQGGSGNTIYF. The chain is built from TRBV6-5 and TRBJ1-3; 9 bases are a match to TRBD1. CDR1 and CDR2 from the germline V gene are MNHEY and SVGAGI. The trim removed 10 bases at V and 4 bases at J, leaving 8 bases unmatched. The CDR3 consists of 14 residues.

The genes are TRBV10-3 and TRBJ2-2, with D tentatively TRBD1 (5 bases). The CDR3 loop spans 14 amino acids. The V gene lost 7 bases and the J gene lost 2 bases, with 11 bases spanning the gap. From germline, CDR1 is ENHRY and CDR2 SYGVKD. The chain's CDR3 is CAIKRQRNTGELFF. In DNA, the CDR3 is TGTGCCATCAAAAGACAGAGAAACACCGGGGAGCTGTTTTTT.

This clone turned up a few times. The J gene is TRBJ1-5, the V gene TRBV2; 8 nucleotides align to TRBD1. The CDR3 length is 15 residues. Trimming at V came to 6 bases and at J to 7 bases, leaving 11 bases not matched to a gene. Germline loops: CDR1 SNHLY, CDR2 FYNNEI. CDR3 in DNA: TGTGCCAGCAGGCCGTCCGGACAGGGAGGACAGCCCCAGCATTTT. Its translation is CASRPSGQGGQPQHF.

The J gene is TRBJ2-1, the V gene TRBV11-2; D not resolved. This CDR3 spans 14 amino acids. V lost 1 base and J 6 bases, leaving 10 bases between the germline ends. Germline CDR1 SGHAT, CDR2 FQNNGV. CDR3 in amino acids: CASSLASTRNEQFF. In DNA form, the CDR3 reads TGTGCCAGCAGCTTAGCGTCTACCCGCAATGAGCAGTTCTTC.

The gene calls are TRBV12-3 or TRBV12-4 and TRBJ1-2, with D hard to call. The length of the CDR3 is 12 residues. V dropped 5 bases and J dropped 0 bases, with 4 bases sitting between them. The CDR3 loop is CASSQSNYGYTF. The CDR3 nucleotides read TGTGCCAGCAGTCAGTCTAACTATGGCTACACCTTC.

The chain links TRBV9 to TRBJ2-5; 7 bases fit TRBD2. Trimming removed 2 bases from V and 5 bases from J; junction bases left unmatched: 3. This CDR3 contains 13 residues. CDR1 SGDLS and CDR2 YYNGEE come from the germline V gene. This chain's CDR3 is CASSVGLVETQYF. The DNA of the CDR3 is TGTGCCAGCAGCGTCGGACTAGTGGAGACCCAGTACTTC.

This clone occurred once. The J gene is TRBJ1-1, the V gene TRBV11-3; perhaps TRBD1 as D (6 bases). Looked up from germline, CDR1 is SGHNT and CDR2 is YENEEA. The ends were cut back, 2 bases at V and 1 base at J, with 17 bases in the middle. The CDR3 contains 17 residues. The CDR3 nucleotides are TGTGCCAGCAGCTTAATGGGGGGGGGCATGAGGAACACTGAAGCTTTCTTT. Residues: CASSLMGGGMRNTEAFF.

The chain links TRBV15 to TRBJ1-1; 8 bases are shared with TRBD1. Germline-derived CDR1 and CDR2 are LNHNV and YYDKDF (reference sequence). CDR3 length: 15 residues. The ends lost 0 bases at V and 10 bases at J; junction bases unmatched: 10. As DNA, the CDR3 is TGTGCCACCAGCAGAGATACTAGGGACAGGCCGGGAGCTTTCTTT. This sequence encodes CATSRDTRDRPGAFF.